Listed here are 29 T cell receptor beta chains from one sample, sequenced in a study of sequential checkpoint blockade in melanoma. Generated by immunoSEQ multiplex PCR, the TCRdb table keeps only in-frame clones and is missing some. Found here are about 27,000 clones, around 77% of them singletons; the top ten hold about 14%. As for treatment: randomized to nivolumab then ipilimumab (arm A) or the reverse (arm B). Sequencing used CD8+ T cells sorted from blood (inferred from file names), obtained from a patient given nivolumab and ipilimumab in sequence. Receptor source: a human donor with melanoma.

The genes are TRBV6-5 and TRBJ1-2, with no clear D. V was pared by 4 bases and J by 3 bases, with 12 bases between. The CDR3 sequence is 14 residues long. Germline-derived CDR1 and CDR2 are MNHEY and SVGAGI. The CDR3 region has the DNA TGTGCCAGCAGTTCCGGGAGTTCCTACTATGGCTACACCTTC. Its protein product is CASSSGSSYYGYTF.

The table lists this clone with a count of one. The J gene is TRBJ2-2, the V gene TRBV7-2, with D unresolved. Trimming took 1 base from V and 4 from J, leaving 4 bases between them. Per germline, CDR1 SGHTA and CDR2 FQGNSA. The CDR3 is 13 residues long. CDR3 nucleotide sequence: TGTGCCAGCAGCTTAGTCTCCACCGGGGAGCTGTTTTTT. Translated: CASSLVSTGELFF.

The CDR3: CASSIRETQYF. CDR3 sequence (DNA): TGTGCCAGTAGTATACGGGAGACCCAGTACTTC. The J gene is TRBJ2-5, the V gene TRBV19; D is unresolved. CDR3 length: 11 residues. The ends were cut back, 2 bases at V and 5 bases at J, with 3 bases in the middle. Germline CDR1 LNHDA, CDR2 SQIVND (reference sequence).

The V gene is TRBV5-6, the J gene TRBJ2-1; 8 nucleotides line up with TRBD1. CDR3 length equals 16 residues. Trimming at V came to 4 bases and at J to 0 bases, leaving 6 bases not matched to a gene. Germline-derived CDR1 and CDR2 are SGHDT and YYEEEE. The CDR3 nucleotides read TGTGCCAGCAGCCTAGGGACAGGCGCCTCCTACAATGAGCAGTTCTTC. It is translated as CASSLGTGASYNEQFF.

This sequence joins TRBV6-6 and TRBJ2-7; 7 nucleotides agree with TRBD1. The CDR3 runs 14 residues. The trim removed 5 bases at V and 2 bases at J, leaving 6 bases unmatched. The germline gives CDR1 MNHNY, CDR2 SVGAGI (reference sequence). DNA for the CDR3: TGTGCCAGCAGTACAACAGGGGTGGCCTACGAGCAGTACTTC. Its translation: CASSTTGVAYEQYF.

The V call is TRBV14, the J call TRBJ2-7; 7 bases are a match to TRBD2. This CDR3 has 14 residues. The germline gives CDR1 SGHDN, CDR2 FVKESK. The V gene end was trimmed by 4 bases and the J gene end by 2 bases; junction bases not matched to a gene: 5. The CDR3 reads CASSPGRGTYEQYF. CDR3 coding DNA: TGTGCCAGCAGCCCAGGGAGGGGTACCTACGAGCAGTACTTC.

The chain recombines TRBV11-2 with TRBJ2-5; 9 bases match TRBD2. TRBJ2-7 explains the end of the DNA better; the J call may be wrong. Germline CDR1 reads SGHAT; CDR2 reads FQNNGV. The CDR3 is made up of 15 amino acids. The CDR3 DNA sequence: TGTGCCAGCAGCTTATCCGCGGGGGGGCACAACGAGCAGTACTTC. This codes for CASSLSAGGHNEQYF.

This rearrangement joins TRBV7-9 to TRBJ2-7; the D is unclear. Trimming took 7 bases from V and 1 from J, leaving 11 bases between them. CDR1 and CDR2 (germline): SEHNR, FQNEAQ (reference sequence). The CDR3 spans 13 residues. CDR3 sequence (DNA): TGTGCCAGCACCCCGCACGGTTCCTACGAGCAGTACTTC. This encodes CASTPHGSYEQYF.

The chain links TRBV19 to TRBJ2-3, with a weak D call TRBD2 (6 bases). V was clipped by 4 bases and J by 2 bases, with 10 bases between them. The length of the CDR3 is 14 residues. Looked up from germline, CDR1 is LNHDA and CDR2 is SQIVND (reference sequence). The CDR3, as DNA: TGTGCCAGTAGTAAGAAGCGGGTCACAGATACGCAGTATTTT. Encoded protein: CASSKKRVTDTQYF.

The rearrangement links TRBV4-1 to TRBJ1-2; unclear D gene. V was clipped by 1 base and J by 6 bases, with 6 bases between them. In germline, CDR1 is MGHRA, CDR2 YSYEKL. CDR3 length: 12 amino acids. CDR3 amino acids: CASSQGLDGYTF. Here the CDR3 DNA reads TGCGCCAGCAGCCAAGGCTTAGATGGCTACACCTTC.

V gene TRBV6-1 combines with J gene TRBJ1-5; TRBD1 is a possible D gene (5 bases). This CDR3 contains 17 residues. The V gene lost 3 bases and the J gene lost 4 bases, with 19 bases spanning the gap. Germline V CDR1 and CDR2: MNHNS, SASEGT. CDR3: CASSDGVGREINQPQHF. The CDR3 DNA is TGTGCCAGCAGTGATGGTGTGGGCAGGGAAATAAATCAGCCCCAGCATTTT.

The CDR3 spells CASSSVGGDNADTQYF. In DNA form, the CDR3 reads TGTGCCAGCAGCTCCGTCGGGGGGGATAACGCAGATACGCAGTATTTT. The V gene is TRBV9, the J gene TRBJ2-3; 8 bases match TRBD2. Germline-derived CDR1 and CDR2 are SGDLS and YYNGEE. V shed 4 bases and J 4 bases; nucleotides not matched to a gene: 11. The CDR3 consists of 16 residues. The complete variable domain, with remaining parts taken from reference TRBV9 and TRBJ2-3, reads DSGVTQTPKHLITATGQRVTLRCSPRSGDLSVYWYQQSLDQGLQFLIQYYNGEERAKGNILERFSAQQFPDLHSELNLSSLELGDSALYFCASSSVGGDNADTQYFGPGTRLTVL.

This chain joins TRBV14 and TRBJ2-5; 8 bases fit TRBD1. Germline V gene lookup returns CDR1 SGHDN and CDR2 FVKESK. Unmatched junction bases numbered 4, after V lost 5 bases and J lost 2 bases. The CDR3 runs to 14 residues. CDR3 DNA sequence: TGTGCCAGCAGCTTGGACAGGGAGCAAGAGACCCAGTACTTC. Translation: CASSLDREQETQYF.

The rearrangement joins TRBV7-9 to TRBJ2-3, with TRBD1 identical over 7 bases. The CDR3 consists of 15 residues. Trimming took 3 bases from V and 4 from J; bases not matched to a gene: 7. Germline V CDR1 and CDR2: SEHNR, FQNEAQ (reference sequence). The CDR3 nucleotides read TGTGCCAGCAGCTTCGGACAGGTAGATGCAGATACGCAGTATTTT. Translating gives CASSFGQVDADTQYF.

The CDR3 region has the DNA TGTGCCAGCAGCCCTCCGGGACAGAGCTACGAGCAGTACTTC. This encodes CASSPPGQSYEQYF. This chain links TRBV7-9 with TRBJ2-7, with TRBD1 matching over 7 bases. CDR3 length: 14 residues. The germline V gene encodes CDR1 SEHNR and CDR2 FQNEAQ (reference sequence). Trimming at V came to 5 bases and at J to 3 bases, leaving 7 bases not matched to a gene.

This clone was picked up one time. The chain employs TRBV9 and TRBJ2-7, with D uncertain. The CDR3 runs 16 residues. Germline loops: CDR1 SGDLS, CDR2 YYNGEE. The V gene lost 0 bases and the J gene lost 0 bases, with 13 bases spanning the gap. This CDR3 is CASSVDPGTASYEQYF. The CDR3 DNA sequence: TGTGCCAGCAGCGTAGATCCCGGTACAGCCTCCTACGAGCAGTACTTC.

The CDR3 region is CASSQAEGNYEQYF. For the CDR3, the DNA is TGCGCCAGCAGCCAAGCAGAGGGAAACTACGAGCAGTACTTC. This sequence joins TRBV4-1 and TRBJ2-7, with TRBD2 as a possible D gene (5 bases). The V end lost 1 base, the J end lost 3 bases, and 10 bases lay between the germline ends. Germline values: CDR1 MGHRA, CDR2 YSYEKL. This CDR3 has 14 amino acids.

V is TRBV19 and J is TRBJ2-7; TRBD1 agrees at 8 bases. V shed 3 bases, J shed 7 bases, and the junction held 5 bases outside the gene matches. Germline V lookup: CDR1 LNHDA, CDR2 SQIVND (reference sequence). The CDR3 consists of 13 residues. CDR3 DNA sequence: TGTGCCAGTAGTATGATACAGGGGGATGAGCAGTACTTC. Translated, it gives CASSMIQGDEQYF.

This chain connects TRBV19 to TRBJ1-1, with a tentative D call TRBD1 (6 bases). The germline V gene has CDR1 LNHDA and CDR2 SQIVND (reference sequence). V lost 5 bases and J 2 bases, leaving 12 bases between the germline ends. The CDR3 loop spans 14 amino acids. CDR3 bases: TGTGCCAGTAGTCAGTTGACAGGTAACACTGAAGCTTTCTTT. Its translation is CASSQLTGNTEAFF.

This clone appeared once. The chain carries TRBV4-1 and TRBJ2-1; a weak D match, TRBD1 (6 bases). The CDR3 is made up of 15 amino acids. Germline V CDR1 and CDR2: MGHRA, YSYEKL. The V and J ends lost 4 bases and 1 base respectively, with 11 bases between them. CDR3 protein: CASSLRTASYNEQFF. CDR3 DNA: TGCGCCAGCAGCCTAAGGACAGCATCCTACAATGAGCAGTTCTTC.

The CDR3 loop is CASSLGGNGELFF. In DNA form, the CDR3 reads TGTGCCAGCAGCTTGGGGGGGAACGGGGAGCTGTTTTTT. The V gene is TRBV11-2, the J gene TRBJ2-2; TRBD2 matches at 7 bases. CDR1 and CDR2 from the germline V gene are SGHAT and FQNNGV. V was clipped by 3 bases and J by 7 bases; unmatched bases: 2. The CDR3 sequence is 13 residues long.

The CDR3 coding sequence is TGTGCCAGCAGCGTAGAATCGTACGGGGAGCTGTTTTTT. It encodes CASSVESYGELFF. The V call is TRBV9, the J call TRBJ2-2, with unresolved D. Trimming removed 0 bases at V and 7 bases at J, with 7 bases between. This CDR3 is built from 13 residues. The germline CDR1 and CDR2 sequences are SGDLS and YYNGEE. Full variable domain (remainder filled in from reference TRBV9 and TRBJ2-2): DSGVTQTPKHLITATGQRVTLRCSPRSGDLSVYWYQQSLDQGLQFLIQYYNGEERAKGNILERFSAQQFPDLHSELNLSSLELGDSALYFCASSVESYGELFFGEGSRLTVL.

CDR3 loop: CASSLEGVRTEAFF. The DNA for the CDR3 is TGTGCCAGCAGCCTCGAGGGGGTAAGAACTGAAGCTTTCTTT. The chain is built from TRBV5-5 and TRBJ1-1; TRBD1 is a possible D gene (6 bases). Germline V lookup: CDR1 SGHKS, CDR2 YYEKEE (reference sequence). This CDR3 has 14 residues. V lost 4 bases to trimming and J lost 5 bases, with 15 bases between them.

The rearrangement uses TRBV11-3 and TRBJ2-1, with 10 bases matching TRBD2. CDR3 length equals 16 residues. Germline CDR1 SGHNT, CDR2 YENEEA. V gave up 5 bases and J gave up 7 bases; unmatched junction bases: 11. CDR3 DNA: TGTGCCAGCAGCCCCCCCGGTCTAGCGGGGGAAAATGAGCAGTTCTTC. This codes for CASSPPGLAGENEQFF.

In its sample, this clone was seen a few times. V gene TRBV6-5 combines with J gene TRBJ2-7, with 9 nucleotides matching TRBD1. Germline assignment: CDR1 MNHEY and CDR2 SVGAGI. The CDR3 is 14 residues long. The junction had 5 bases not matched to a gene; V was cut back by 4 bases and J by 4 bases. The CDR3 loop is CASSFGTGLYEQYF. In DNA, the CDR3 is TGTGCCAGCAGTTTCGGGACAGGGTTGTACGAGCAGTACTTC.

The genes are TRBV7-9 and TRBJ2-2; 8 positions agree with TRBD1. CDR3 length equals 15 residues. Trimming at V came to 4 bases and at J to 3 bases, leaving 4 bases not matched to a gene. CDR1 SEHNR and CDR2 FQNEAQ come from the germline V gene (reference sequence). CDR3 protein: CASSSGTGDTGELFF. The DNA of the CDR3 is TGTGCCAGCAGCTCCGGGACAGGCGACACCGGGGAGCTGTTTTTT. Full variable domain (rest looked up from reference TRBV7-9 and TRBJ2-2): DTGVSQNPRHKITKRGQNVTFRCDPISEHNRLYWYRQTLGQGPEFLTYFQNEAQLEKSRLLSDRFSAERPKGSFSTLEIQRTEQGDSAMYLCASSSGTGDTGELFFGEGSRLTVL.

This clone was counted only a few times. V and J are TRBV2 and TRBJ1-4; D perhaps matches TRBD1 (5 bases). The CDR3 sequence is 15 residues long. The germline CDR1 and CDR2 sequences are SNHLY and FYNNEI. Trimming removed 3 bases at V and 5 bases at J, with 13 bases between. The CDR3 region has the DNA TGTGCCAGCAGTGATAGTAGACAGCAGAATGAAAAACTGTTTTTT. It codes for CASSDSRQQNEKLFF.

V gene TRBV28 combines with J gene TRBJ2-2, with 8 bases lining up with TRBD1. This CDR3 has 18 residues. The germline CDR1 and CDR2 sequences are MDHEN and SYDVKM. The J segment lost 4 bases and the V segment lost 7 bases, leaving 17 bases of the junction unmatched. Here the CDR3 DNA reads TGTGCCAGCACCGACGTAAGACTCCAGGGGGCCGGCACCGGGGAGCTGTTTTTT. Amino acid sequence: CASTDVRLQGAGTGELFF.

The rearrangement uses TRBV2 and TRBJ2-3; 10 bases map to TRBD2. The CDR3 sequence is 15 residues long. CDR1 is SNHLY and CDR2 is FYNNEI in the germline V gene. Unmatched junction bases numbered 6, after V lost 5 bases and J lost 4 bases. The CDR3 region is CASSYPSGSADTQYF. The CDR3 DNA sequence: TGTGCCAGCAGTTACCCTAGCGGGAGCGCAGATACGCAGTATTTT. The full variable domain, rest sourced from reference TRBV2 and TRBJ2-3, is EPEVTQTPSHQVTQMGQEVILRCVPISNHLYFYWYRQILGQKVEFLVSFYNNEISEKSEIFDDQFSVERPDGSNFTLKIRSTKLEDSAMYFCASSYPSGSADTQYFGPGTRLTVL.